A few counts support the clone carrying this T cell receptor beta chain. The patients had localized lung adenocarcinoma, a non-small cell subtype. The data stem from a study of CD4 and CD8 cells across lung adenocarcinoma regions. TCRdb re-called the PCR reads through MiXCR, storing one row per CDR3 protein. The top ten clones hold 30% of a sample with several thousand distinct CDR3 sequences, over 40% of them seen once. Trimming removed 10 bases at V and 0 bases at J, with 17 bases between. Germline CDR1 and CDR2: MNHNS and SASEGT. This CDR3 spans 15 amino acids. Sequenced material: CD4+ T cells from the margin of a lung tumor. J is TRBJ2-3 and V is TRBV6-1; D is tentatively TRBD1 or TRBD2 (5 bases each). The TCR originated in a male donor with lung adenocarcinoma. The CD4 and CD8 labels of this study may be unreliable. The CDR3 DNA reads as TGTGCCAACTCCGTGGGGGAATTTAGCACAGATACGCAGTATTTT. This gives the protein CANSVGEFSTDTQYF.